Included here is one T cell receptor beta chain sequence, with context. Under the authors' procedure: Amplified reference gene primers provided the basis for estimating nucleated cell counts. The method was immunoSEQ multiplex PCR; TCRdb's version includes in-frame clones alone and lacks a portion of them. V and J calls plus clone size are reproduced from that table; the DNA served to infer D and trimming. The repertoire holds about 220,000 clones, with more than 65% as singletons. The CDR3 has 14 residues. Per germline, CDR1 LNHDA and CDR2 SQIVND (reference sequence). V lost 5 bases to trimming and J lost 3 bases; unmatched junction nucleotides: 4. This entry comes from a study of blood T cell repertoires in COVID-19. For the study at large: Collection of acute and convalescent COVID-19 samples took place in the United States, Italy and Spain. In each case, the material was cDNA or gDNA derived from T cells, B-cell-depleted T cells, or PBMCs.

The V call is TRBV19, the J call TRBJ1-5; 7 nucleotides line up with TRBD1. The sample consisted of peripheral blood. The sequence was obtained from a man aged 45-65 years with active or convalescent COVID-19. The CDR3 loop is CASSFQGDNQPQHF. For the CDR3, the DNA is TGTGCCAGTAGTTTCCAGGGGGACAATCAGCCCCAGCATTTT.